Presented here are 12 T cell receptor beta chains from one specimen sequenced in a study of cytomegalovirus exposure and HLA in healthy donors. With 60 Vbeta and 13 Jbeta primers, the PCR was carried out. Clones were sequenced by immunoSEQ multiplex PCR, and TCRdb holds only the in-frame ones, with some missing. The sample includes 75,000 to 95,000 clones, nearly 80% of them seen just once. The sequencing input was PBMCs. These receptors were obtained from a woman in her 40s in good health and CMV-seropositive.

V and J are TRBV5-4 and TRBJ2-5, with 8 bases fitting TRBD1. J was trimmed by 9 bases and V by 4 bases; bases with no gene match: 8. Looked up from germline, CDR1 is SGHNT and CDR2 is YYREEE (reference sequence). The CDR3 sequence is 13 residues long. The CDR3 loop reads CASSADRDSAQYF. Here the CDR3 DNA reads TGTGCCAGCAGCGCGGACAGGGACTCGGCCCAGTACTTC.

In DNA, the CDR3 is TGTGCCAGCAGTTCCGGGACAGAAGCAAACAATGAGCAGTTCTTC. This codes for CASSSGTEANNEQFF. The rearrangement joins TRBV6-1 to TRBJ2-1; 7 nucleotides agree with TRBD1. Germline V CDR1 and CDR2: MNHNS, SASEGT. V shed 5 bases, J shed 5 bases, and the junction held 9 bases outside the gene matches. This CDR3 comprises 15 residues.

As concerns this clone: The final CDR3 position lacks the conserved phenylalanine or tryptophan, pointing to a likely read error. The V call is TRBV7-3, the J call TRBJ1-1; D gene ambiguous. Germline V gives CDR1 SGHTA, CDR2 FQGTGA. V dropped 0 bases and J dropped 4 bases, with 9 bases sitting between them. The CDR3 extends over 14 amino acids. The CDR3, as DNA: TGTGCCAGCAGCTTAACTCCGGGAGGCACTGAAGCTTTCCTT. Amino acids: CASSLTPGGTEAFL.

V gene TRBV10-3 combines with J gene TRBJ1-1; no definite D call. The CDR3 loop spans 15 amino acids. V dropped 9 bases and J dropped 2 bases, with 19 bases sitting between them. Germline V lookup: CDR1 ENHRY, CDR2 SYGVKD. The DNA for the CDR3 is TGTGCCATGGCAGCCGAGGAACACCTAAACACTGAAGCTTTCTTT. This sequence encodes CAMAAEEHLNTEAFF.

This chain joins TRBV28 and TRBJ2-3, with 10 nucleotides matching TRBD2. The CDR3 sequence is 15 residues long. V shed 4 bases, J shed 0 bases, and the junction held 1 base outside the gene matches. Germline V gene data show CDR1 as MDHEN and CDR2 as SYDVKM. The chain's CDR3 is CASSYSGRSTDTQYF. The CDR3 DNA is TGTGCCAGCAGTTATAGCGGGAGGAGCACAGATACGCAGTATTTT.

J is TRBJ2-1 and V is TRBV4-2; 8 bases fit TRBD2. Unmatched junction bases numbered 9, after V lost 0 bases and J lost 8 bases. The CDR3 consists of 16 residues. Per the germline V gene, CDR1 is LGHNA and CDR2 is YNFKEQ. CDR3: CASSQDLSSGHYEQFF. DNA for the CDR3: TGTGCCAGCAGCCAAGATCTATCTAGCGGGCACTATGAGCAGTTCTTC.

The rearrangement uses TRBV15 and TRBJ2-5; TRBD2 agrees at 7 bases. CDR3 length: 15 amino acids. The ends lost 2 bases at V and 1 base at J; junction bases unmatched: 4. Per the germline V gene, CDR1 is LNHNV and CDR2 is YYDKDF (reference sequence). The CDR3 spells CATSRIGGIQETQYF. The CDR3, as DNA: TGTGCCACCAGCAGAATCGGGGGGATCCAAGAGACCCAGTACTTC.

This clone was detected a few times. The rearrangement joins TRBV27 to TRBJ1-6; D is perhaps TRBD1 (6 bases). Germline assignment: CDR1 MNHEY and CDR2 SMNVEV (reference sequence). The CDR3 is 14 amino acids. The V and J ends lost 0 bases and 7 bases respectively, with 7 bases between them. CDR3 amino acids: CASSLSGGNSPLHF. In DNA form, the CDR3 reads TGTGCCAGCAGTTTATCAGGGGGAAATTCACCCCTCCACTTT.

The chain employs TRBV30 and TRBJ1-1; TRBD1 matches 10 bases. With 0 bases clipped from V and 11 bases from J, the junction kept 9 bases outside the gene matches. Germline CDR1 is GTSNPN and CDR2 is SVGIG (reference sequence). The CDR3 is 14 amino acids. This CDR3 is CAWSVQGTGEEAFF. CDR3 nucleotides: TGTGCCTGGAGTGTACAGGGGACAGGGGAAGAGGCTTTCTTT.

The J gene is TRBJ2-1, the V gene TRBV7-8; 9 bases map to TRBD2. The junction had 27 bases not matched to a gene; V was cut back by 4 bases and J by 8 bases. Germline values: CDR1 SGHVS, CDR2 FQNEAQ. The CDR3 has 21 amino acids. The CDR3 spells CASSSIPPRGIAGDSADEQFF. The CDR3 bases are TGTGCCAGCAGCTCTATACCTCCCAGGGGAATAGCGGGAGATTCAGCGGATGAGCAGTTCTTC.

The chain combines TRBV4-1 with TRBJ1-6; 8 positions agree with TRBD1. Per the germline V gene, CDR1 is MGHRA and CDR2 is YSYEKL. The V and J ends lost 0 bases and 9 bases, in that order; junction bases with no gene match: 7. This CDR3 is built from 16 residues. In DNA, the CDR3 is TGCGCCAGCAGCCAAGATCCGCAGGGGGCGGTTTCACCCCTCCACTTT. Protein product: CASSQDPQGAVSPLHF.

In this sample, this clone turned up many times. V and J are TRBV4-2 and TRBJ2-7; 7 bases agree with TRBD2. The germline CDR1 and CDR2 sequences are LGHNA and YNFKEQ. The CDR3 is 14 residues long. Unmatched junction bases numbered 8, after V lost 4 bases and J lost 5 bases. For the CDR3, the DNA is TGTGCCAGCAGCCCCTGGGGGGGGGACGACGAGCAGTACTTC. It is translated as CASSPWGGDDEQYF.